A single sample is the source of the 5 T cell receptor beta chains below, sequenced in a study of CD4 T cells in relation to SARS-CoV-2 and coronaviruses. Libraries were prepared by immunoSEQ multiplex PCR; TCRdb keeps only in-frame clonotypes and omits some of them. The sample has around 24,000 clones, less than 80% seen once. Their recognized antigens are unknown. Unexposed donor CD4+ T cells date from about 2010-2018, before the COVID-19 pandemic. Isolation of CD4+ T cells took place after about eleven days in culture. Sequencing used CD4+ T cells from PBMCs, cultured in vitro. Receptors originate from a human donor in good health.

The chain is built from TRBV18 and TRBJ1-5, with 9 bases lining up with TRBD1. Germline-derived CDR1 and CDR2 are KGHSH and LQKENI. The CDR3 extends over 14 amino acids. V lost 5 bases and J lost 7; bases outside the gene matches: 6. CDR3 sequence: CASSKDRGEQPQHF. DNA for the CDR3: TGTGCCAGCTCAAAGGACAGGGGCGAACAGCCCCAGCATTTT.

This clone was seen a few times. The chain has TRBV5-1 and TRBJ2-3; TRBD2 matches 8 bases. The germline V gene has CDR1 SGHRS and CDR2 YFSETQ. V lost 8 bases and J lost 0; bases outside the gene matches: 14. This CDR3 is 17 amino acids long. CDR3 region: CASDVYSGARSTDTQYF. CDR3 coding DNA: TGCGCCAGTGACGTTTATAGCGGGGCGCGAAGCACAGATACGCAGTATTTT.

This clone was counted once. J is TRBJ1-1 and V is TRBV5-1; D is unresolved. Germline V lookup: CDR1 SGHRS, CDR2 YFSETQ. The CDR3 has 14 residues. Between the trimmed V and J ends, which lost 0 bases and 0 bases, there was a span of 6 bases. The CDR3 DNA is TGCGCCAGCAGCTTGGACAGTCTGAACACTGAAGCTTTCTTT. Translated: CASSLDSLNTEAFF. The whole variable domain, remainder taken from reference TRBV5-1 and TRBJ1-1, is KAGVTQTPRYLIKTRGQQVTLSCSPISGHRSVSWYQQTPGQGLQFLFEYFSETQRNKGNFPGRFSGRQFSNSRSEMNVSTLELGDSALYLCASSLDSLNTEAFFGQGTRLTVV.

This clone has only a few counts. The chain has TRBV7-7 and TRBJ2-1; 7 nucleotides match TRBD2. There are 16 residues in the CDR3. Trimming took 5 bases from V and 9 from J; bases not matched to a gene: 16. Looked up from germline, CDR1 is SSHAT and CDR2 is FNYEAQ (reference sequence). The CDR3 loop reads CASSPTAGVRYGEQFF. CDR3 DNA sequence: TGTGCCAGCAGCCCCACTGCGGGAGTTCGCTATGGTGAGCAGTTCTTC.

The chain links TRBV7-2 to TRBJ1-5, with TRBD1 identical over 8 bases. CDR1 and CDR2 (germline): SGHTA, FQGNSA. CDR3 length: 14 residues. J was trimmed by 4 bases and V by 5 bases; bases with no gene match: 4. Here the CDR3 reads CASSGQGGNQPQHF. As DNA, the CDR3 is TGTGCCAGCAGCGGACAGGGTGGGAATCAGCCCCAGCATTTT. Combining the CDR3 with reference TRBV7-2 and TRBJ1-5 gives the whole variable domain GAGVSQSPSNKVTEKGKDVELRCDPISGHTALYWYRQSLGQGLEFLIYFQGNSAPDKSGLPSDRFSAERTGGSVSTLTIQRTQQEDSAVYLCASSGQGGNQPQHFGDGTRLSIL.